The 27 T cell receptor beta chains given below trace back to one sample, sequenced in a study of OX40 agonist ivuxolimab in advanced cancers. Assay used: immunoSEQ multiplex PCR; TCRdb lists only in-frame clones, some missing. The repertoire has approximately 46,000 clones, over 70% of them found once; the top ten carry under 5%. Sample: CD4+ or CD8+ T cells sorted from blood, taken in a trial of the OX40 agonist ivuxolimab. These receptors came from an adult with an advanced solid tumor such as melanoma, head and neck, liver or kidney cancer.

The chain employs TRBV28 and TRBJ2-7, with D maybe TRBD1 (5 bases). CDR3 length equals 14 residues. V was clipped by 3 bases and J by 2 bases, with 11 bases between them. Germline CDR1 reads MDHEN; CDR2 reads SYDVKM. CDR3 bases: TGTGCCAGCAGTTTGTACAGGTTCGCCTACGAGCAGTACTTC. Its protein is CASSLYRFAYEQYF. Full variable domain (outside the CDR3, taken from reference TRBV28 and TRBJ2-7): DVKVTQSSRYLVKRTGEKVFLECVQDMDHENMFWYRQDPGLGLRLIYFSYDVKMKEKGDIPEGYSVSREKKERFSLILESASTNQTSMYLCASSLYRFAYEQYFGPGTRLTVT.

The CDR3 sequence: CASSLRAGGLFYEQYF. DNA of the CDR3: TGTGCCAGCAGCTTACGGGCAGGGGGCCTTTTCTACGAGCAGTACTTC. The J gene is TRBJ2-7, the V gene TRBV7-2; 8 bases map to TRBD1. The V gene's germline CDR1 is SGHTA and CDR2 FQGNSA. Trimming at V came to 2 bases and at J to 3 bases, leaving 9 bases not matched to a gene. This CDR3 spans 16 amino acids.

The gene calls are TRBV10-2 and TRBJ1-2, with no clear D. In germline, CDR1 is WSHSY, CDR2 SAAADI. The CDR3 spans 12 residues. V lost 6 bases to trimming and J lost 8 bases, with 13 bases between them. This CDR3 is CASRGVDGGYTF. The CDR3 DNA reads TGCGCCAGCAGGGGAGTGGATGGGGGCTACACCTTC.

The chain has TRBV28 and TRBJ2-3, with 8 bases that match TRBD2. The CDR3 covers 18 residues. The V gene end was trimmed by 4 bases and the J gene end by 0 bases; junction bases not matched to a gene: 12. Germline V gene data show CDR1 as MDHEN and CDR2 as SYDVKM. The CDR3 sequence: CASSSSGTRDTSTDTQYF. CDR3 nucleotides: TGTGCCAGCAGTTCCTCCGGGACTAGAGATACTAGCACAGATACGCAGTATTTT.

The V gene is TRBV7-9, the J gene TRBJ1-1; 8 bases fit TRBD1. With V trimmed by 1 base and J by 3 bases, 4 bases remained unmatched. The germline CDR1 and CDR2 sequences are SEHNR and FQNEAQ (reference sequence). The length of the CDR3 is 15 residues. The chain's CDR3 is CASSLGQGADTEAFF. CDR3 DNA sequence: TGTGCCAGCAGCTTAGGCCAGGGGGCGGACACTGAAGCTTTCTTT.

The chain couples TRBV19 to TRBJ2-5; D may be TRBD2 (5 bases). The CDR3 consists of 13 residues. Per the germline V gene, CDR1 is LNHDA and CDR2 is SQIVND (reference sequence). V lost 1 base and J lost 2, with 5 bases in between. Here the CDR3 reads CASSIGLQETQYF. In DNA, the CDR3 is TGTGCCAGTAGTATAGGACTACAAGAGACCCAGTACTTC.

The chain carries TRBV2 and TRBJ2-2; 9 bases match TRBD1. V lost 8 bases, J lost 6 bases, and 1 base stayed unmatched. The CDR3 has 12 amino acids. Germline CDR1 SNHLY, CDR2 FYNNEI. CDR3 amino acids: CASDRGAGELFF. As DNA, the CDR3 is TGTGCCAGCGACAGGGGGGCCGGGGAGCTGTTTTTT.

V gene TRBV5-1 combines with J gene TRBJ1-1, with unresolved D. With 1 base removed from V and 2 bases from J, the gap between germline ends came to 9 bases. From germline, CDR1 is SGHRS and CDR2 YFSETQ. This CDR3 comprises 14 residues. As DNA, the CDR3 is TGCGCCAGCAGCTTGAGAAGCTTTAACACTGAAGCTTTCTTT. Translation gives CASSLRSFNTEAFF.

The V call is TRBV6-1, the J call TRBJ1-6; tentatively, D is TRBD1 (6 bases). Trimming cost V 6 bases and J 0 bases, with 6 bases left between them. The V gene's germline CDR1 is MNHNS and CDR2 SASEGT. CDR3 length: 14 residues. As DNA, the CDR3 is TGTGCCAGCAGGGACAGCTCCTATAATTCACCCCTCCACTTT. It translates to CASRDSSYNSPLHF.

The chain couples TRBV19 to TRBJ1-2, with a possible D match to TRBD1 (6 bases). This CDR3 spans 14 amino acids. V lost 3 bases and J 3 bases, leaving 11 bases between the germline ends. From germline, CDR1 is LNHDA and CDR2 SQIVND (reference sequence). CDR3 sequence reads: CASSIATGHYGYTF. The CDR3 DNA reads as TGTGCCAGTAGTATTGCGACAGGCCACTATGGCTACACCTTC.

The rearrangement uses TRBV11-2 and TRBJ2-1; perhaps TRBD2 as D (5 bases). Per germline, CDR1 SGHAT and CDR2 FQNNGV. Trimming removed 0 bases from V and 10 bases from J, with 10 bases in between. This CDR3 comprises 13 residues. The CDR3 spells CASSLDPKREQFF. CDR3 coding DNA: TGTGCCAGCAGCTTAGACCCGAAGCGGGAGCAGTTCTTC.

This chain joins TRBV28 and TRBJ2-2; D gene ambiguous. Trimming pared 6 bases from V and 1 base from J, leaving 3 bases between. The V gene's germline CDR1 is MDHEN and CDR2 SYDVKM. The length of the CDR3 is 12 residues. This CDR3 is CASRRNTGELFF. DNA of the CDR3: TGTGCCAGCAGACGGAACACCGGGGAGCTGTTTTTT.

The CDR3 here is CASSSRGGGPYIGNTIYF. In DNA form, the CDR3 reads TGTGCCAGCAGCTCCCGAGGAGGGGGGCCGTATATTGGAAACACCATATATTTT. The chain combines TRBV7-9 with TRBJ1-3, with D maybe TRBD1 (6 bases). CDR3 size: 18 residues. The ends were cut back, 4 bases at V and 3 bases at J, with 22 bases in the middle. In germline, CDR1 is SEHNR, CDR2 FQNEAQ (reference sequence).

The table lists this clone with a count of one. The chain is built from TRBV11-2 and TRBJ2-1; TRBD2 might be the D (5 bases). Trimming pared 1 base from V and 11 bases from J, leaving 24 bases between. Germline CDR1 is SGHAT and CDR2 is FQNNGV. This CDR3 is 17 amino acids long. The CDR3 DNA reads as TGTGCCAGCAGCTTAGCCGATTCTAGCTACGCCTTCGGGAAGCAGTTCTTC. It yields the protein CASSLADSSYAFGKQFF.

This chain connects TRBV21-1 to TRBJ1-6; TRBD1, the table's D call, was not compared with the DNA. TRBV21-1 is recorded as a pseudogene. The CDR3 sequence is 15 residues long. The CDR3 here is CASSRDRGRNSPLHF. CDR3 nucleotides: TGTGCCAGCAGCCGGGACAGGGGAAGGAATTCACCCCTCCACTTT.

The V call is TRBV11-2, the J call TRBJ2-1; possibly TRBD1 or TRBD2 for D (5 bases each). Trimming cost V 0 bases and J 4 bases, with 7 bases left between them. CDR1 SGHAT and CDR2 FQNNGV come from the germline V gene. This CDR3 is built from 14 residues. CDR3 nucleotide sequence: TGTGCCAGCAGCTTAGATGGGGGATACAATGAGCAGTTCTTC. Protein: CASSLDGGYNEQFF.

The rearrangement uses TRBV10-3 and TRBJ2-1; 9 bases match TRBD1. The CDR3 is made up of 14 amino acids. The germline gives CDR1 ENHRY, CDR2 SYGVKD. V shed 6 bases and J 4 bases; nucleotides not matched to a gene: 4. CDR3: CAIRAGTGYNEQFF. The CDR3 DNA reads TGTGCCATCAGGGCCGGGACAGGGTACAATGAGCAGTTCTTC.

This chain joins TRBV10-3 and TRBJ2-1; D assignment may be TRBD1 or TRBD2 (6 bases each). The CDR3 contains 13 residues. The germline V gene encodes CDR1 ENHRY and CDR2 SYGVKD. The ends were cut back, 5 bases at V and 8 bases at J, with 13 bases in the middle. The CDR3 DNA sequence: TGTGCCATCAGTCCAAACAGGGAGGATGAGCAGTTCTTC. This translates into CAISPNREDEQFF.

The chain has TRBV5-1 and TRBJ2-5; TRBD1 aligns across 7 bases. The V segment lost 4 bases and the J segment 1 base; nucleotides outside the gene matches: 4. The CDR3 loop spans 14 amino acids. Germline V CDR1 and CDR2: SGHRS, YFSETQ. The CDR3 loop is CASSHGDSQETQYF. CDR3 DNA: TGCGCCAGCAGCCACGGGGACAGCCAAGAGACCCAGTACTTC.

This chain joins TRBV2 and TRBJ1-5; D unresolved. The CDR3 has 14 amino acids. The ends were cut back, 6 bases at V and 3 bases at J, with 12 bases in the middle. In germline, CDR1 is SNHLY, CDR2 FYNNEI. CDR3: CASSPTTVNQPQHF. The CDR3 bases are TGTGCCAGCAGCCCCACAACTGTCAATCAGCCCCAGCATTTT.

The chain carries TRBV30 and TRBJ2-7, with TRBD1 identical over 9 bases. This CDR3 region has 14 residues. Germline V gene data show CDR1 as GTSNPN and CDR2 as SVGIG (reference sequence). The J segment lost 5 bases and the V segment lost 2 bases, leaving 7 bases of the junction unmatched. Here the CDR3 reads CAWSLFGQGNEQYF. DNA of the CDR3: TGTGCCTGGAGTCTCTTCGGACAGGGGAACGAGCAGTACTTC.

The chain is built from TRBV27 and TRBJ2-7, with TRBD1 identical over 7 bases. V lost 3 bases to trimming and J lost 2 bases; unmatched junction nucleotides: 10. This CDR3 is built from 16 residues. The germline gives CDR1 MNHEY, CDR2 SMNVEV (reference sequence). CDR3 in amino acids: CASSFLKGGVPYEQYF. For the CDR3, the DNA is TGTGCCAGCAGTTTTCTTAAAGGGGGCGTTCCCTACGAGCAGTACTTC.

This clone appeared a single time. The J gene is TRBJ1-3, the V gene TRBV6-4; D may be TRBD1 (6 bases). CDR1 is MRHNA and CDR2 is SNTAGT in the germline V gene. CDR3 size: 19 residues. The V end lost 5 bases, the J end lost 0 bases, and 23 bases lay between the germline ends. Here the CDR3 reads CASSPARGKGGFSGNTIYF. The CDR3 region has the DNA TGTGCCAGCAGTCCTGCCAGGGGTAAGGGAGGCTTCTCTGGAAACACCATATATTTT.

This chain connects TRBV30 to TRBJ1-1; TRBD1 is a possible D gene (5 bases). CDR1 is GTSNPN, CDR2 SVGIG, per germline (reference sequence). CDR3 length equals 17 residues. The V and J ends lost 6 bases and 5 bases respectively, with 28 bases between them. Here the CDR3 reads CACSGPHNRPRGTEAFF. The CDR3 DNA follows: TGTGCCTGTTCAGGACCCCATAACAGGCCCCGGGGGACTGAAGCTTTCTTT. Full variable domain (rest looked up from reference TRBV30 and TRBJ1-1): SQTIHQWPATLVQPVGSPLSLECTVEGTSNPNLYWYRQAAGRGLQLLFYSVGIGQISSEVPQNLSASRPQDRQFILSSKKLLLSDSGFYLCACSGPHNRPRGTEAFFGQGTRLTVV.

The chain uses TRBV7-3 and TRBJ2-2; 7 bases match TRBD2. Germline V CDR1 and CDR2: SGHTA, FQGTGA. This CDR3 region has 14 residues. J gave up 6 bases and V 2 bases, and 3 bases lay outside the gene matches. The CDR3 loop is CASSLLAGAGELFF. The CDR3, as DNA: TGTGCCAGCAGCTTACTGGCGGGGGCCGGGGAGCTGTTTTTT. The full variable domain, rest sourced from reference TRBV7-3 and TRBJ2-2, is GAGVSQTPSNKVTEKGKYVELRCDPISGHTALYWYRQSLGQGPEFLIYFQGTGAADDSGLPNDRFFAVRPEGSVSTLKIQRTERGDSAVYLCASSLLAGAGELFFGEGSRLTVL.

This rearrangement joins TRBV6-6 to TRBJ2-1, with D possibly TRBD1 on 7 matching bases. In germline, CDR1 is MNHNY, CDR2 SVGAGI (reference sequence). CDR3 length: 14 amino acids. V lost 6 bases and J lost 1, with 10 bases in between. The CDR3 DNA sequence: TGTGCCAGCAGGACAGGGAGGTCCTACAATGAGCAGTTCTTC. It codes for CASRTGRSYNEQFF.

In this sample, this clone turned up once. The chain combines TRBV5-6 with TRBJ2-5, with D hard to call. This CDR3 contains 13 residues. Germline CDR1 reads SGHDT; CDR2 reads YYEEEE. With 2 bases removed from V and 5 bases from J, the gap between germline ends came to 10 bases. CDR3 amino acids: CASSLKELETQYF. The CDR3 DNA sequence: TGTGCCAGCAGCTTAAAAGAGCTGGAGACCCAGTACTTC.